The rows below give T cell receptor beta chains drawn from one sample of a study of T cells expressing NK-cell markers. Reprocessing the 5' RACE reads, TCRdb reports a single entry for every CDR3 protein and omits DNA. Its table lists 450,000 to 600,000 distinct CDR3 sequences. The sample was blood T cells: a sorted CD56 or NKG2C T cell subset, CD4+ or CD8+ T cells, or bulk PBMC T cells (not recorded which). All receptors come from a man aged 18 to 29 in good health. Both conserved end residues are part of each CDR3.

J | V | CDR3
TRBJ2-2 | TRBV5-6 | CASSRDRGNTGELFF
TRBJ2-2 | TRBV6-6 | CASSVSWELFF
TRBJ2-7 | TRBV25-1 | CASSDELAEKTYEQYF
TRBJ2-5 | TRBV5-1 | CASSPLVTEETQYF
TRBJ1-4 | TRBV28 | CASSDSRNEKLFF
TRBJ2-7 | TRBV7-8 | CASSSPGHRDWEQYF
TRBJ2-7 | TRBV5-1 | CASSLHDLSYEQYF
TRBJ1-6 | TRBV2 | CASSTGRLDGVYNSPLHF
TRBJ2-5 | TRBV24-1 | CATSDFGRETQYF
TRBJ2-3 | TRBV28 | CASSLTLAGGSDTQYF
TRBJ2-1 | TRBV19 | CASSAGRLGNEQFF
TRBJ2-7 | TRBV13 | CASSFKGLAASYEQYF
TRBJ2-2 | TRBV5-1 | CASSNGPRAGELFF
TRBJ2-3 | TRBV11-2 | CASSLVESVGRGITDTQYF
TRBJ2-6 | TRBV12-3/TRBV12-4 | CASKDLSGANVLTF
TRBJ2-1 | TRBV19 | CASSPGLGLGNEQFF
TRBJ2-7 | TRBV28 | CASSLGGTGGDEQYF
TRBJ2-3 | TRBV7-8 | CASSLALITDTQYF
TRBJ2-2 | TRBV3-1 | CASSQDSRQGWELFF
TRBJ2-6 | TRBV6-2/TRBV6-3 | CASSVNRGPGANVLTF
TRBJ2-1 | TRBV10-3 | CAIRGQGKDNEQFF
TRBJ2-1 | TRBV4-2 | CASSQAPSGSYNEQFF
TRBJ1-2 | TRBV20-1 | CSASPPAYGYTF
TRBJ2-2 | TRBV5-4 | CASSSSSGANTGELFF
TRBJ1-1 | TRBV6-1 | CASSGQMNTEAFF
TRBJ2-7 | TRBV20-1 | CSAGGTGFYEQYF
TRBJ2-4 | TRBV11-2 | CASSRLHGGPKNIQYF
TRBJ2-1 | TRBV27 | CATSGLAGLSYNEQFF
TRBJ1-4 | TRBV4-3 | CASSQLRGTNEKLFF
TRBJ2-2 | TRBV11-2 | CASSLRAGGELFF
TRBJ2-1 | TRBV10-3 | CATERTGLNEQFF
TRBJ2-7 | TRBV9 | CASSPRCEQYF
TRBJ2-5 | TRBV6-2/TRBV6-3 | CASTGGPRPYF
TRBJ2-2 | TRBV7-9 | CASSPSIRDRSTGELFF
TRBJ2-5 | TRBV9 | CASSDGGAGETQYF
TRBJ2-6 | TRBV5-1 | CASSLGSSGSGANVLTF
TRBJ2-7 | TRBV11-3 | CASSLVGLLGTSGRYYEQYF
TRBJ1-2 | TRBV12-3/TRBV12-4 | CASSLEGRIYGYTF
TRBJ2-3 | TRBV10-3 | CAISGQVTDTQYF
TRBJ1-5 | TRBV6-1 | CASSEAGNQPQHF
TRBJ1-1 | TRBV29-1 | CSVATGGSSEAFF
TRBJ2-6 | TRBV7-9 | CASRRGSNSGANVLTF
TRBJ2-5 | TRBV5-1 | CASSLDVQGQTQYF
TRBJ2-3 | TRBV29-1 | CSVVRGGDTQYF
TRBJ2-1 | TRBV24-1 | CATSDRLAPWEQFF
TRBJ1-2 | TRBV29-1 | CSVETGRTNYGYTF
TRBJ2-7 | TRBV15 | CATSGGDRGTSEQYF
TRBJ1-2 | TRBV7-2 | CASSTGTGRNYGYTF
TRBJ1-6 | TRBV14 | CASSPRGANRGRYNSPLHF
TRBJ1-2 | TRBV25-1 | CASRTGNGYTF
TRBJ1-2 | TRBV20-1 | CSASGTAHGYTF
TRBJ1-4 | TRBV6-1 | CASSPFLTNEKLFF